This is a list of T cell receptor beta chains from one sample in a study of blood T cell repertoires in COVID-19. Generated by immunoSEQ multiplex PCR, the TCRdb table keeps only in-frame clones and is missing some. The sample has approximately 170,000 clones; 84% are singletons. Sequences were obtained from peripheral blood. The receptors derive from a woman older than 75 with acute or convalescent COVID-19. The CDR3 runs from the conserved cysteine through the conserved F or W. The D gene is left open where the match is weak. Size values are once, few and many counts, or a class for expanded clones, and some rows have none.

CDR3	DNA	D	J	size	V
CSVAVRTGTYEQYF	TGCAGCGTTGCAGTCCGGACAGGGACCTACGAGCAGTACTTC	TRBD1	TRBJ2-7	.	TRBV29-1
CASSVGGTEAFF	TGTGCCAGCAGTGTGGGAGGGACTGAAGCTTTCTTT	.	TRBJ1-1	.	TRBV2
CASGFLGAANNDNEQFF	TGTGCTAGTGGTTTCCTTGGGGCGGCAAATAACGACAATGAGCAGTTCTTC	.	TRBJ2-1	.	TRBV12-5
CASTPGLAGGNEQFF	TGTGCCAGCACCCCGGGACTAGCGGGGGGCAATGAGCAGTTCTTC	TRBD2	TRBJ2-1	.	TRBV6-5
CASSLLRFNQPQHF	TGTGCCAGCAGTTTACTCCGTTTCAATCAGCCCCAGCATTTT	.	TRBJ1-5	.	TRBV28
CASNPGTGSDGYTF	TGTGCCAGCAACCCAGGGACAGGATCTGATGGCTACACCTTC	TRBD1	TRBJ1-2	.	TRBV3-1/TRBV3-2
CASTQGGYEQYF	TGTGCCAGCACCCAGGGGGGCTACGAGCAGTACTTC	.	TRBJ2-7	.	TRBV7-9
CASRAGGPDTQYF	TGTGCCAGCAGAGCGGGAGGCCCAGATACGCAGTATTTT	TRBD2	TRBJ2-3	.	TRBV12-3/TRBV12-4
CASSLALGQGYGYTF	TGTGCCAGCAGCTTAGCGCTGGGACAGGGTTATGGCTACACCTTC	TRBD1	TRBJ1-2	once	TRBV7-9
CASIQNEKLFF	TGTGCCAGCATTCAGAATGAAAAACTGTTTTTT	.	TRBJ1-4	.	TRBV28
CASSVTQGYYNEQFF	TGTGCCAGCAGCGTGACACAGGGGTATTACAATGAGCAGTTCTTC	TRBD1	TRBJ2-1	.	TRBV9
CASSPGRVDNEKLFF	TGTGCCAGCAGTCCTGGCCGGGTAGATAATGAAAAACTGTTTTTT	.	TRBJ1-4	.	TRBV6-5
CASSQATTSGRWAEQFF	TGTGCCAGCAGCCAAGCGACGACTAGCGGGAGATGGGCTGAGCAGTTCTTC	TRBD2	TRBJ2-1	.	TRBV3-1/TRBV3-2
CASSSGVLVKLFF	TGTGCCAGCAGTTCAGGGGTTTTGGTAAAACTGTTTTTT	.	TRBJ1-4	few	TRBV12-3/TRBV12-4
CASSTFAGADTQYF	TGTGCCAGCAGCACCTTCGCGGGAGCAGATACGCAGTATTTT	TRBD2	TRBJ2-3	.	TRBV7-9
CASRGLAGVRDTGELFF	TGTGCCAGCAGGGGACTAGCGGGAGTTCGTGACACCGGGGAGCTGTTTTTT	TRBD2	TRBJ2-2	.	TRBV28
CASSEGQGARYGYTF	TGCGCCAGCAGCGAGGGACAGGGGGCGAGGTATGGCTACACCTTC	TRBD1	TRBJ1-2	.	TRBV5-1
CASTPAGRYTEAFF	TGTGCCAGCACCCCGGCAGGCCGGTACACTGAAGCTTTCTTT	.	TRBJ1-1	few	TRBV6-5
CASSPTSHRDRDGYTF	TGTGCCAGTAGTCCAACATCACACAGGGACAGGGATGGCTACACCTTC	TRBD1	TRBJ1-2	.	TRBV19
CASSIGGFVKTQYF	TGTGCCAGTAGTATCGGCGGCTTTGTGAAGACCCAGTACTTC	.	TRBJ2-5	.	TRBV19
CASSYLQGADNEQFF	TGTGCCAGCAGTTACCTACAGGGGGCTGACAATGAGCAGTTCTTC	TRBD1	TRBJ2-1	.	TRBV6-6
CATSDPGLAGHGVELFF	TGTGCCACCAGTGACCCTGGACTAGCGGGACACGGAGTGGAGCTGTTTTTT	TRBD2	TRBJ2-2	.	TRBV24-1
CASSPLTFSNYGYTF	TGTGCCAGCAGTCCCCTGACTTTCAGTAACTATGGCTACACCTTC	.	TRBJ1-2	.	TRBV27
CASTADRRGYEQYF	TGTGCCAGCACCGCGGACAGAAGGGGCTACGAGCAGTACTTC	.	TRBJ2-7	.	TRBV5-4
CASSFSSGFGDTQYF	TGTGCCAGCAGTTTCTCTTCTGGTTTCGGGGATACGCAGTATTTT	.	TRBJ2-3	.	TRBV28
CASSDEDSPTAYGYTF	TGTGCCAGCAGTGACGAGGACAGTCCCACTGCCTATGGCTACACCTTC	.	TRBJ1-2	.	TRBV6-2/TRBV6-3
CASRPTGLSPNYGYTF	TGTGCCAGCAGACCCACAGGGTTGAGTCCTAACTATGGCTACACCTTC	.	TRBJ1-2	.	TRBV28
CASSLWRDTQYF	TGTGCCAGCAGTTTATGGCGGGATACGCAGTATTTT	.	TRBJ2-3	.	TRBV27